Following are 3 T cell receptor beta chains from one sample sequenced in a study of regulatory T cells in long-lasting Graves disease. Time point reported: persistent/refractory GD, antithyroid drugs over 5 years with positive TRAb. Researchers made the TCR library from RNA that was extracted from PBMCs. iRepertoire HTBI primers and Arm-PCR of CDR3 regions built TCR beta libraries. TCRdb redid the calling of the multiplex PCR reads with MiXCR, one entry per CDR3 protein. The data show around 430,000 distinct CDR3 sequences, around a fifth seen once. Material: peripheral blood mononuclear cells (PBMCs), obtained when the disease was refractory, from a patient treated with antithyroid drugs. These receptors all stem from a female donor with Graves disease.

The gene calls are TRBV6-1 and TRBJ2-1, with a tentative D call TRBD2 (5 bases). This CDR3 has 13 amino acids. CDR1 is MNHNS, CDR2 SASEGT, per germline. V was trimmed by 7 bases and J by 9 bases, leaving 16 bases between them. In DNA form, the CDR3 reads TGTGCCAGCACCTTTAGAAATGAGGGTGAGCAGTTCTTC. Translation: CASTFRNEGEQFF.

The sample holds many counts of this clonotype. V is TRBV6-5 and J is TRBJ2-5; D ambiguous. This CDR3 has 14 amino acids. Germline V gives CDR1 MNHEY, CDR2 SVGAGI. Trimming took off 2 bases at V and 4 bases at J, with 11 bases between the two ends. CDR3 loop: CASSYLPRAETQYF. The CDR3 DNA reads as TGTGCCAGCAGTTACCTTCCACGGGCAGAGACCCAGTACTTC.

This clonotype was seen many times. The chain couples TRBV6-1 to TRBJ1-2, with D possibly matching TRBD1 (5 bases). This CDR3 contains 15 residues. CDR1 and CDR2 from the germline V gene are MNHNS and SASEGT. V lost 0 bases and J lost 5, with 13 bases in between. The CDR3 bases are TGTGCCAGCAGTGAAGCGCCGTGGGGCTGGTATGGCTACACCTTC. Residues: CASSEAPWGWYGYTF.